This T cell receptor beta chain was sequenced in a study of identical twins (dated by TCRdb to about 2016). Looking at the study overall: The study deep-sequenced TCR alpha and beta repertoires from monozygotic twins, unrelated adults of various ages and cord blood to test whether fetal clonotypes persist. Replicate twin experiments were performed at different times using different library preparation protocols to rule out contamination.

V was cut back by 2 bases and J by 3 bases, leaving a gap of 5 bases between them. The germline V gene provides CDR1 SGHTA and CDR2 FQGNSA. From the cysteine through the phenylalanine, the CDR3 covers 13 amino acids. The read is trimmed to its CDR3 DNA, 39 bases read in frame from base 1. Overall study outcomes, separate from this receptor: Compared with coincidental sharing between unrelated individuals, out-of-frame TCR alpha sequences shared between twins had an excess of sequences with low generation probability. Because the same donors could not be followed over many years, the conclusions depended on cross-sectional statistical analysis. Excess twin sharing in beta out-of-frame sequences was weaker because fewer shared sequences lowered the signal-to-noise ratio. Invariant T cells such as MAIT and iNKT could partly confound zero-insertion analyses, although diverse VJ usage argued against such confounding for most clonotypes. Abundant cord blood beta clonotypes carried fewer insertions; young adult naive repertoires showed a weaker similar trend, while memory repertoires showed none. In monozygotic twins, recombination models systematically underestimated out-of-frame TCR alpha sharing, but the models matched the sharing seen between unrelated individuals.

The protocol used for the library was 5' RACE. Sequencing used an Illumina HiSeq 2000. A universal primer binding site was added through template switching, and the final cDNA carried a unique molecular identifier so that TCR cDNA molecules could be counted accurately. First-strand cDNA for TCR alpha and beta chains was synthesized from specific primers in the conserved constant-segment region. To control for contamination, every cDNA library was double barcoded, receiving both a SMART-Mk sample barcode and Illumina barcodes. TruSeq adapter sequences, together with Illumina sample barcodes, were added in two successive PCR steps. The TCR alpha and beta cDNA libraries were sequenced on the Illumina HiSeq platform using custom primers. In the source study's methods: Raw reads were processed with MiGEC to extract unique molecular identifiers, and MiXCR was used to determine CDR3 positions. For each individual, recombination models were inferred using an EM algorithm with the repgenHMM and IGoR tools. Shared clonotypes were analyzed with the tcR package in R, and sharing was normalized by the product of cloneset sizes. Out-of-frame nonproductive sequences were analyzed to study raw recombination free of thymic and clonal selection effects. Clones were called with MiXCR by TCRdb after fastp trimmed the public reads at Q25, and only in-frame beta chains were retained. Duplicate CDR3 protein sequences are folded into a single record with the most common DNA and genes. V and J calls and clone size were set by TCRdb, not the authors. This sample gives a few hundred thousand distinct CDR3 sequences in total; roughly 15% of them show up just once. The ten largest account for around 0.48% of the sample.

In its sample, this clonotype was seen many times. Its antigen is not yet known. Base quality data are lacking; no much larger clone is found one base away. Only healthy Caucasian donors were included. The twin cohort comprised three pairs of female monozygotic twins, all aged roughly 18 to 30 years. Positive isolation kits from Invitrogen were used to isolate the CD4+ and CD8+ T cell populations. This sample was shared with a second study, whose subject was yellow fever vaccine responses in identical twins. The second study, in turn, reports: According to the authors, the vaccine-induced T cell response in identical twins seemed to be partly convergent and partly specific to each individual. In the study, vaccine-responding T cell clones were precisely tracked in identical twins.

The material sequenced was CD4+ T cells sorted from blood. The sequence was collected from a woman aged 18-30 years in good health. The rearrangement combines TRBV7-2 with TRBJ2-1, with the identity of the D gene unclear. The CDR3 protein: CASSLLGYNEQFF. The DNA sequence is TGTGCCAGCAGCTTACTAGGCTACAATGAGCAGTTCTTC.